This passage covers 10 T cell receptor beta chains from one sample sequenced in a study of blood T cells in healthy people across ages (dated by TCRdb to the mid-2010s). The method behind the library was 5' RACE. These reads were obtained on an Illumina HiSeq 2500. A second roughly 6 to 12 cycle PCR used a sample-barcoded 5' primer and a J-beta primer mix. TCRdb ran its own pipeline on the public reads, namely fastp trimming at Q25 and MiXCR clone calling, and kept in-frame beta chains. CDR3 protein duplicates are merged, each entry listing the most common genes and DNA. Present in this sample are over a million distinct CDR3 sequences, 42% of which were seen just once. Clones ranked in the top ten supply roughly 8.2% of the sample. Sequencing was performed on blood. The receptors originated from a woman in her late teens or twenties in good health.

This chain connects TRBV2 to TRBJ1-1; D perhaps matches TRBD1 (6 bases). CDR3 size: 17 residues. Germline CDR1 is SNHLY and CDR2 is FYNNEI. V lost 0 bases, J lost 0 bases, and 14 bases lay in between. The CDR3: CASSEAVTGNLNTEAFF. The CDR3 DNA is TGTGCCAGCAGTGAAGCGGTCACAGGGAACCTGAACACTGAAGCTTTCTTT. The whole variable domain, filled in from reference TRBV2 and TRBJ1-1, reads EPEVTQTPSHQVTQMGQEVILRCVPISNHLYFYWYRQILGQKVEFLVSFYNNEISEKSEIFDDQFSVERPDGSNFTLKIRSTKLEDSAMYFCASSEAVTGNLNTEAFFGQGTRLTVV.

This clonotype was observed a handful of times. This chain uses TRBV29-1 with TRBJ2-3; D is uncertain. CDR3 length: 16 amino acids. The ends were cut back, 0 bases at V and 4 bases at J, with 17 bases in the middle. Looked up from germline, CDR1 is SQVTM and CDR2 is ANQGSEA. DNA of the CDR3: TGCAGCGTTGAAGAGGAGTGGGTCACCGGCCCAGATACGCAGTATTTT. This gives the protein CSVEEEWVTGPDTQYF.

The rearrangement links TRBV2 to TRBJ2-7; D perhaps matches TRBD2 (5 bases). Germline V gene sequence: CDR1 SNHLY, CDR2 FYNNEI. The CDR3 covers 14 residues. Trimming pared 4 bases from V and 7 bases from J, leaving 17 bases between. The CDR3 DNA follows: TGTGCCAGCAGTGGGGTCCGGGGAAGCGTAGAGCAGTACTTC. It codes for CASSGVRGSVEQYF. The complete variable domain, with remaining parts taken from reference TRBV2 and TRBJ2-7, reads EPEVTQTPSHQVTQMGQEVILRCVPISNHLYFYWYRQILGQKVEFLVSFYNNEISEKSEIFDDQFSVERPDGSNFTLKIRSTKLEDSAMYFCASSGVRGSVEQYFGPGTRLTVT.

The DNA of the CDR3 is TGCAGTGCTCCCAAATTGCTGACTAGCGGGAGGTCAGGTGGGCAGTTCTTC. Protein product: CSAPKLLTSGRSGGQFF. The V call is TRBV20-1, the J call TRBJ2-1; 13 bases are shared with TRBD2. V gave up 5 bases and J gave up 12 bases; unmatched junction bases: 19. The CDR3 is 17 residues long. Germline CDR1 and CDR2: DFQATT and SNEGSKA (reference sequence).

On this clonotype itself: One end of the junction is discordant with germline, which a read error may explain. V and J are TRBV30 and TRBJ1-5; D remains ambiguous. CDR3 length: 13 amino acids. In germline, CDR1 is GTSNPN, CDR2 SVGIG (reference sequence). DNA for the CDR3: TGTGCCTGGAGTAGCGATAGCAGTCAGCCCCAGCATTTT. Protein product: CAWSSDSSQPQHF.

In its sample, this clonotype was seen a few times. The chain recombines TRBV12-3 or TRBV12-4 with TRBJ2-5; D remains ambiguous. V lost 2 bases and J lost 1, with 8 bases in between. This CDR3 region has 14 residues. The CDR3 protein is CASSLQPRQETQYF. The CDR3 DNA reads TGTGCCAGCAGTTTACAACCGCGCCAAGAGACCCAGTACTTC.

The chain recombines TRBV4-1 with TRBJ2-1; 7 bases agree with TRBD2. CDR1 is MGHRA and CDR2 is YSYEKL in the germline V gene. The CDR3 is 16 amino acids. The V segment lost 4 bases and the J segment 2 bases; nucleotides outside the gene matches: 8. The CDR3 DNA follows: TGCGCCAGCAGCCCAAAGGGCCTAGCGGCCTACAATGAGCAGTTCTTC. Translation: CASSPKGLAAYNEQFF.

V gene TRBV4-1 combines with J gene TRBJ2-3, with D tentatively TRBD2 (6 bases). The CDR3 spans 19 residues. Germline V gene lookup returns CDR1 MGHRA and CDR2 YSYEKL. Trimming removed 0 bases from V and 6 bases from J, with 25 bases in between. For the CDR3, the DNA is TGCGCCAGCAGCCAAGACGAGTCGGTGAGAGGACTAAGGGAGGATACGCAGTATTTT. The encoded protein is CASSQDESVRGLREDTQYF.

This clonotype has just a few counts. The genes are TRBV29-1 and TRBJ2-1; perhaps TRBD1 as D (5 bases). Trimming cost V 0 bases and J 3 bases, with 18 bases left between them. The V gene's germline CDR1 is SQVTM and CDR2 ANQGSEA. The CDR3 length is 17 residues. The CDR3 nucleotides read TGCAGCGTTGAAGACCCCCACGGCAGGGTCGTCTACAATGAGCAGTTCTTC. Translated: CSVEDPHGRVVYNEQFF.

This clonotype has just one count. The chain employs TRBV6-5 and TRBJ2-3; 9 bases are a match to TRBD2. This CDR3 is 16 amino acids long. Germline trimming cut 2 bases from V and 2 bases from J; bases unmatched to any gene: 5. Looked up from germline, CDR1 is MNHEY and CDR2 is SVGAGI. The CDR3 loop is CASSYRAGGFTDTQYF. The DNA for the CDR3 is TGTGCCAGCAGTTACCGGGCGGGAGGGTTCACAGATACGCAGTATTTT.